This T cell receptor (beta chain) derives from a study of blood T cell repertoires in COVID-19. Study summary: Whether acute or convalescent, the COVID-19 samples came from the United States, Italy and Spain. T cells, B-cell-depleted T cells, or PBMCs supplied cDNA or gDNA.

This clone has just a few counts. Methods used by the authors: Reference gene primer amplification in the assay estimated nucleated cell counts. Repertoires were generated with immunoSEQ multiplex PCR, while TCRdb's copy carries only in-frame clones and drops some. V, J and clone size were drawn from that table, and D and trimming were deduced from the DNA. The table includes roughly 260,000 clones, 65% to 90% detected once. CDR1 is SGHDT and CDR2 is YYEEEE in the germline V gene. This CDR3 region has 13 residues. The V gene lost 2 bases and the J gene lost 3 bases, with 8 bases spanning the gap. The sequencing input was peripheral blood. The chain joins TRBV5-6 to TRBJ1-1; D may be TRBD1 (5 bases). The TCR was taken from a woman older than 75 with active or convalescent COVID-19. This CDR3 is CASSFGGDTEAFF. CDR3 DNA sequence: TGTGCCAGCAGCTTCGGGGGGGACACTGAAGCTTTCTTT.